The 7 T cell receptor beta chains presented below share a single source sample, sequenced in a study of blood T cell repertoires in COVID-19. Produced via immunoSEQ multiplex PCR; TCRdb's table is partial and in-frame only. The sample holds 120,000 to 150,000 clones; approximately 87% are singletons and the top ten take around 8.6%. Sequencing used peripheral blood. These receptors all stem from a woman in her fifties or sixties with active or convalescent COVID-19.

This clone was counted a few times. This rearrangement joins TRBV7-3 to TRBJ2-7; D is possibly TRBD1 (5 bases). The CDR3 sequence is 15 residues long. V was cut by 3 bases and J by 3 bases, with 15 bases left in between. CDR1 is SGHTA, CDR2 FQGTGA, per germline. CDR3 nucleotides: TGTGCCAGCAGCTTGGGGCAGGGATTATTCTACGAGCAGTACTTC. It specifies CASSLGQGLFYEQYF.

The J gene is TRBJ2-3, the V gene TRBV28, with a weak D call TRBD2 (6 bases). CDR1 is MDHEN, CDR2 SYDVKM, per germline. The CDR3 has 16 residues. V was trimmed by 0 bases and J by 2 bases, leaving 12 bases between them. CDR3 in amino acids: CASSLWGGEDTDTQYF. The CDR3 DNA follows: TGTGCCAGCAGTTTATGGGGCGGGGAGGACACAGATACGCAGTATTTT.

The chain recombines TRBV5-1 with TRBJ2-7; possible D gene TRBD1, 7 bases. There are 15 residues in the CDR3. The germline CDR1 and CDR2 sequences are SGHRS and YFSETQ. V lost 0 bases and J lost 3, with 13 bases in between. Here the CDR3 reads CASSLVPQGGYEQYF. The CDR3 DNA follows: TGCGCCAGCAGCTTGGTCCCCCAGGGGGGCTACGAGCAGTACTTC.

The genes are TRBV27 and TRBJ2-1, with 10 nucleotides matching TRBD2. CDR1 is MNHEY, CDR2 SMNVEV, per germline (reference sequence). The CDR3 is made up of 18 amino acids. J was trimmed by 7 bases and V by 2 bases; bases with no gene match: 14. CDR3 protein: CASSLAAFRASGSNEQFF. The CDR3 nucleotides read TGTGCCAGCAGTTTAGCGGCGTTTCGGGCTAGCGGGAGTAATGAGCAGTTCTTC.

The chain carries TRBV5-6 and TRBJ1-1, with D maybe TRBD1 (5 bases). Germline V gives CDR1 SGHDT, CDR2 YYEEEE. Trimming left V 3 bases short and J 4 bases short, with 16 bases between. The CDR3 length is 15 residues. DNA of the CDR3: TGTGCCAGCAGCTCTAGGTGGGGCTTTGCCACTGAAGCTTTCTTT. Residues: CASSSRWGFATEAFF.

J is TRBJ2-1 and V is TRBV7-3, with 12 positions matching TRBD2. The V and J ends lost 2 bases and 9 bases, in that order; junction bases with no gene match: 5. CDR1 is SGHTA and CDR2 is FQGTGA in the germline V gene. This CDR3 has 15 residues. The CDR3 bases are TGTGCCAGCAGCTTATTGGGACTAGCGGGTAGTGAGCAGTTCTTC. It encodes CASSLLGLAGSEQFF.

The V and J genes are TRBV20-1 and TRBJ1-2, with D tentatively TRBD1 (5 bases). The length of the CDR3 is 11 residues. Trimming stripped 3 bases from V and 5 bases from J, with 7 bases between. Germline CDR1 DFQATT, CDR2 SNEGSKA (reference sequence). This chain's CDR3 is CSARSGYGYTF. CDR3 in DNA: TGCAGTGCTAGGTCAGGGTATGGCTACACCTTC.